Below, 7 T cell receptor beta chains from the same sample are listed, as sequenced in a study of T cells in Graves' hyperthyroidism and ophthalmopathy (dated by TCRdb to the late 2010s). Library prep was done by multiplex PCR. Instrument on record: Illumina HiSeq 2000. The TCR beta CDR3 regions were amplified from the RNA transcripts. The TCR CDR3 was subjected to a first round of RT-PCR using the HTBI primer set and the Qiagen OneStep RT-PCR kit. Clones were called with MiXCR by TCRdb after fastp trimmed the public reads at Q25, and only in-frame beta chains were retained. Identical CDR3 proteins give one entry, which carries the most common genes and DNA. Across this sample there are over 250,000 distinct CDR3 sequences, with roughly an eighth seen only once. Jointly, the top ten make up 34% of the sample. Sequencing was done on a sample of blood. Receptor source: a woman aged 40 to 50 with Graves' ophthalmopathy.

This clonotype has a count of ten or more. The gene calls are TRBV4-1 and TRBJ1-2; D is possibly TRBD1 (6 bases). Trimming shortened V by 0 bases and J by 5 bases, and 16 bases separated the two germline ends. Germline V gives CDR1 MGHRA, CDR2 YSYEKL. The CDR3 covers 16 residues. In nucleotides, the CDR3 is TGCGCCAGCAGCCAAGATAGTCGGGGGCGTCGGTATGGCTACACCTTC. Its translation is CASSQDSRGRRYGYTF.

The chain is built from TRBV5-4 and TRBJ2-7; possibly TRBD1 for D (8 bases). Trimming shortened V by 4 bases and J by 4 bases, and 15 bases separated the two germline ends. The CDR3 sequence is 14 residues long. Looked up from germline, CDR1 is SGHNT and CDR2 is YYREEE (reference sequence). CDR3 DNA sequence: TGTGCCAGCAGCCAACAGGGGGGGCCGTACGAGCAGTACTTC. Translated: CASSQQGGPYEQYF.

This clonotype was seen repeatedly, ten times or more. V is TRBV6-2 or TRBV6-3 and J is TRBJ2-1; tentatively, D is TRBD1 (6 bases). The CDR3 covers 14 residues. Germline V gene data show CDR1 as MNHEY and CDR2 as SVGEGT. Deletions cut 4 bases from V and 8 bases from J, with 15 bases between. The CDR3 loop reads CASSSRPQGYEQFF. CDR3 coding DNA: TGTGCCAGCAGTTCACGCCCACAGGGCTATGAGCAGTTCTTC.

This clonotype was observed many times. This sequence joins TRBV7-9 and TRBJ2-3, with 10 nucleotides matching TRBD2. After removal of 1 base from V and 6 bases from J, the junction contained 4 bases not matched to a gene. This CDR3 spans 15 amino acids. Germline V lookup: CDR1 SEHNR, CDR2 FQNEAQ (reference sequence). DNA of the CDR3: TGTGCCAGCAGCTTAGATCTAGCGGGAGATGATACGCAGTATTTT. Protein sequence: CASSLDLAGDDTQYF. The whole variable domain, filled in from reference TRBV7-9 and TRBJ2-3, reads DTGVSQNPRHKITKRGQNVTFRCDPISEHNRLYWYRQTLGQGPEFLTYFQNEAQLEKSRLLSDRFSAERPKGSFSTLEIQRTEQGDSAMYLCASSLDLAGDDTQYFGPGTRLTVL.

V usage is TRBV19 and J usage is TRBJ1-2; TRBD1 matches 7 bases. CDR1 and CDR2 from the germline V gene are LNHDA and SQIVND (reference sequence). V lost 4 bases, J lost 6 bases, and 11 bases stayed unmatched. The CDR3 covers 15 residues. As DNA, the CDR3 is TGTGCCAGTAGTACCCAGACAGGGATACTCCATGGCTACACCTTC. Translating gives CASSTQTGILHGYTF.

This clonotype was seen at least ten times. J is TRBJ2-3 and V is TRBV20-1; weak D call: TRBD2 (6 bases). Trimming cost V 2 bases and J 1 base, with 22 bases left between them. The CDR3 loop spans 18 amino acids. Germline values: CDR1 DFQATT, CDR2 SNEGSKA (reference sequence). The chain's CDR3 is CSARPRGSGPWGTDTQYF. CDR3 sequence (DNA): TGCAGTGCTAGACCACGGGGGAGCGGCCCCTGGGGCACAGATACGCAGTATTTT.

This clonotype was recorded many times. The rearrangement uses TRBV15 and TRBJ2-3; 7 bases align to TRBD2. The ends lost 5 bases at V and 2 bases at J; junction bases unmatched: 7. This CDR3 contains 15 residues. CDR1 is LNHNV, CDR2 YYDKDF, per germline (reference sequence). CDR3 sequence reads: CATSWTRRFTDTQYF. The CDR3 nucleotides read TGTGCCACCAGCTGGACTAGGAGATTCACAGATACGCAGTATTTT.